The 19 T cell receptor beta chains listed next were all sequenced from one sample in a study of CD8 T cells in ankylosing spondylitis. TCRdb re-called the 5' RACE reads through MiXCR, storing one row per CDR3 protein. The sample lists 250,000 or so distinct CDR3 sequences; more than 15% were seen once. Sequencing was performed on blood, either unsorted or a sorted T cell fraction (not recorded which). These receptors all come from a male donor with ankylosing spondylitis or in good health (not recorded which).

This clonotype was counted many times. V gene TRBV29-1 combines with J gene TRBJ2-7, with TRBD2 identical over 9 bases. Trimming at V came to 4 bases and at J to 0 bases, leaving 25 bases not matched to a gene. The CDR3 extends over 21 amino acids. Germline V CDR1 and CDR2: SQVTM, ANQGSEA. In DNA, the CDR3 is TGCAGCGTTGTGGCGGCGGCTAGCGGGACAAAACTACCGTTAAGCTCCTACGAGCAGTACTTC. This encodes CSVVAAASGTKLPLSSYEQYF.

This clonotype showed up just a few times. The chain joins TRBV9 to TRBJ1-2; TRBD1 matches at 9 bases. The CDR3 extends over 16 amino acids. Germline V gene sequence: CDR1 SGDLS, CDR2 YYNGEE. Trimming removed 3 bases from V and 8 bases from J; junction bases left unmatched: 14. In DNA form, the CDR3 reads TGTGCCAGCAGCGGGGCTACCGGGACAGGGTCGGAAGGCTACACCTTC. Protein product: CASSGATGTGSEGYTF.

A few counts support this clonotype. For the CDR3, the DNA is TGTGCCGGAGGGAGCCCCCCTGAGCAGTTCTTC. Its protein is CAGGSPPEQFF. The chain joins TRBV27 to TRBJ2-1, with a weak D call TRBD2 (6 bases). This CDR3 has 11 residues. Between the trimmed V and J ends, which lost 11 bases and 9 bases, there was a span of 14 bases. The germline V gene has CDR1 MNHEY and CDR2 SMNVEV (reference sequence).

There are many counts of this clonotype. This sequence joins TRBV10-3 and TRBJ2-7, with 9 bases identical to TRBD2. J lost 3 bases, V lost 4 bases, and 10 bases had no gene match. CDR3 length: 16 residues. From germline, CDR1 is ENHRY and CDR2 SYGVKD. CDR3 protein: CAISAREGREIYEQYF. CDR3 DNA: TGTGCCATCAGTGCGCGGGAGGGGCGTGAGATCTACGAGCAGTACTTC.

The chain combines TRBV20-1 with TRBJ2-5; TRBD2 matches 9 bases. V was pared by 5 bases and J by 0 bases, with 4 bases of the junction left unmatched. The CDR3 spans 14 residues. Germline V gene sequence: CDR1 DFQATT, CDR2 SNEGSKA (reference sequence). DNA for the CDR3: TGCAGTGCTCTAGCGGGGAGAAACCAAGAGACCCAGTACTTC. Its protein product is CSALAGRNQETQYF.

This chain uses TRBV4-3 with TRBJ2-7; D gene uncertain. This CDR3 region has 13 residues. CDR1 is LGHNA, CDR2 YSLEER, per germline. V dropped 0 bases and J dropped 7 bases, with 10 bases sitting between them. CDR3: CASSQDTMGEQYF. DNA of the CDR3: TGCGCCAGCAGCCAAGATACGATGGGGGAGCAGTACTTC.

This clonotype has just a few counts. The rearrangement joins TRBV27 to TRBJ2-1; 8 bases match TRBD2. J gave up 7 bases and V 5 bases, and 10 bases lay outside the gene matches. The CDR3 runs to 15 residues. Germline V lookup: CDR1 MNHEY, CDR2 SMNVEV (reference sequence). CDR3 nucleotides: TGTGCCAGCAGTCTAGGGACTAGTGCCCATAATGAGCAGTTCTTC. It yields the protein CASSLGTSAHNEQFF.

This clonotype was seen many times. This chain connects TRBV10-2 to TRBJ1-2; D ambiguous. The CDR3 has 13 residues. V was trimmed by 4 bases and J by 2 bases, leaving 8 bases between them. Germline CDR1 is WSHSY and CDR2 is SAAADI. The CDR3: CASSVADNYGYTF. CDR3 coding DNA: TGCGCCAGCAGTGTAGCGGACAACTATGGCTACACCTTC.

This clonotype showed up many times. This chain uses TRBV20-1 with TRBJ2-7; TRBD2 agrees at 7 bases. J lost 1 base, V lost 0 bases, and 6 bases had no gene match. Germline V gene sequence: CDR1 DFQATT, CDR2 SNEGSKA (reference sequence). This CDR3 comprises 15 residues. In nucleotides, the CDR3 is TGCAGTGCTAGAGATGTACTAGCGACGTCCTACGAGCAGTACTTC. Its protein is CSARDVLATSYEQYF.

The chain employs TRBV19 and TRBJ1-1; 8 bases are a match to TRBD1. After removal of 10 bases from V and 4 bases from J, the junction contained 11 bases not matched to a gene. CDR1 LNHDA and CDR2 SQIVND come from the germline V gene (reference sequence). CDR3 length: 14 amino acids. The CDR3 reads CATSFGTGRTEAFF. CDR3 DNA: TGTGCCACCTCATTTGGGACAGGCCGCACTGAAGCTTTCTTT.

This clonotype was found many times. The V call is TRBV9, the J call TRBJ2-7; D not resolved. V was shortened by 3 bases and J by 3 bases, with 16 bases between the two germline ends. Germline V CDR1 and CDR2: SGDLS, YYNGEE. The CDR3 loop spans 15 amino acids. This CDR3 reads CASSAGSQAYYEQYF. DNA for the CDR3: TGTGCCAGCAGCGCCGGGTCCCAGGCCTACTACGAGCAGTACTTC.

The rearrangement uses TRBV4-2 and TRBJ2-1; D might be TRBD2 (5 bases). Germline CDR1 and CDR2: LGHNA and YNFKEQ. V was trimmed by 1 base and J by 10 bases, leaving 14 bases between them. The CDR3 consists of 14 residues. The DNA for the CDR3 is TGTGCCAGCAGCCAAGTAACGCTAGCTGGAGAGCAGTTCTTC. Protein sequence: CASSQVTLAGEQFF.

Written as DNA, the CDR3 is TGTGCCAGCAGTTCGGGACTCCTTTACAATGAGCAGTTCTTC. Amino acid sequence: CASSSGLLYNEQFF. The chain carries TRBV27 and TRBJ2-1, with D perhaps TRBD2 (6 bases). Trimming left V 4 bases short and J 4 bases short, with 11 bases between. The CDR3 spans 14 residues. The V gene's germline CDR1 is MNHEY and CDR2 SMNVEV (reference sequence).

The chain combines TRBV28 with TRBJ2-7; 8 bases fit TRBD1. The J segment lost 0 bases and the V segment lost 6 bases, leaving 7 bases of the junction unmatched. The CDR3 extends over 15 amino acids. CDR1 is MDHEN, CDR2 SYDVKM, per germline. Written as DNA, the CDR3 is TGTGCCAGCAGGGGGGACAGGCAAAGCTCCTACGAGCAGTACTTC. Its translation is CASRGDRQSSYEQYF.

The genes are TRBV7-8 and TRBJ2-3; D unclear. CDR3 length equals 13 residues. The ends were cut back, 0 bases at V and 2 bases at J, with 3 bases in the middle. Germline CDR1 and CDR2: SGHVS and FQNEAQ. DNA for the CDR3: TGTGCCAGCAGCTTAGCTACCACAGATACGCAGTATTTT. Amino acids: CASSLATTDTQYF.

V is TRBV14 and J is TRBJ2-6, with unresolved D. CDR1 and CDR2 from the germline V gene are SGHDN and FVKESK. This CDR3 is built from 18 residues. Trimming stripped 0 bases from V and 0 bases from J, with 12 bases between. The CDR3 is CASSQDRVQPSGANVLTF. The CDR3 DNA follows: TGTGCCAGCAGCCAAGATCGCGTCCAGCCCTCTGGGGCCAACGTCCTGACTTTC.

The chain combines TRBV5-5 with TRBJ2-3; D might be TRBD1 (5 bases). V was cut by 0 bases and J by 1 base, with 9 bases left in between. The CDR3 has 15 amino acids. Germline V lookup: CDR1 SGHKS, CDR2 YYEKEE (reference sequence). The CDR3 bases are TGTGCCAGCAGCTTGGGACAGACAGGCACAGATACGCAGTATTTT. Translated: CASSLGQTGTDTQYF.

This clonotype occurred a few times. The chain carries TRBV12-3 or TRBV12-4 and TRBJ2-1, with D tentatively TRBD1 or TRBD2 (5 bases each). V was shortened by 7 bases and J by 6 bases, with 22 bases between the two germline ends. The CDR3 runs to 16 residues. The CDR3 sequence: CASIPPAATGGNEQFF. As DNA, the CDR3 is TGTGCCAGCATCCCTCCAGCGGCTACTGGGGGCAATGAGCAGTTCTTC.

This clonotype was seen repeatedly, ten times or more. The chain carries TRBV29-1 and TRBJ2-1, with D unclear. CDR1 SQVTM and CDR2 ANQGSEA come from the germline V gene. This CDR3 contains 13 residues. V dropped 0 bases and J dropped 6 bases, with 9 bases sitting between them. CDR3 protein: CSVEDWASNEQFF. The CDR3 bases are TGCAGCGTTGAAGATTGGGCGTCCAATGAGCAGTTCTTC.